This TCR beta chain was sequenced in a study of T-cell reconstitution after alpha-beta-depleted transplantation in children. This clonotype was seen a handful of times. In germline, CDR1 is LNHDA, CDR2 SQIVND (reference sequence). The germline V and J ends were trimmed by 6 bases and 4 bases, with 18 bases remaining between them. This CDR3 comprises 15 residues. Preparation of the TCRbeta library used unique molecular identifiers. TCRdb used MiXCR to reprocess the PCR reads, holding one entry per CDR3 protein. The top ten hold 3.3% of the sample, which has a few hundred thousand distinct CDR3 sequences, about a sixth seen once.

This chain uses TRBV19 with TRBJ1-2, with D possibly matching TRBD1 (5 bases). The sample consisted of PBMCs from the stem cell graft donor, taken from the stem cell graft. This sequence was found in a human donor who donated a stem cell graft to a child with acute lymphoblastic leukemia. CDR3 coding DNA: TGTGCCAGTAGCACCAACGAACTGGGGACCTATGGCTACACCTTC. As protein: CASSTNELGTYGYTF. The full variable domain, completed using reference TRBV19 and TRBJ1-2, is DGGITQSPKYLFRKEGQNVTLSCEQNLNHDAMYWYRQDPGQGLRLIYYSQIVNDFQKGDIAEGYSVSREKKESFPLTVTSAQKNPTAFYLCASSTNELGTYGYTFGSGTRLTVV.